The clone carrying this TCR beta chain showed up many times. What it binds is unknown. The sample originates from a study of metastatic and nonmetastatic thyroid tumors. Study details: Malignant and benign thyroid patients had repertoires compared in peripheral blood and tumor or nodule tissue.

With MiXCR, TCRdb called clones anew from the PCR reads. The table lists about 16,000 clones, 27% of them singletons, with 13% in the top ten. Study-level results: It was reportedly found that TCR beta diversity was significantly higher in malignant thyroid tumors than in benign nodules, a difference seen in both blood and tumor samples.

Patients were all untreated before their thyroid surgery. Trimming took 1 base from V and 4 from J; bases not matched to a gene: 3. The CDR3 runs to 14 residues. CDR1 and CDR2 (germline): SGHAT, FQNNGV. The sample was adjacent normal tissue. This chain joins TRBV11-2 and TRBJ2-7, with 8 bases lining up with TRBD1. The TCR comes from a female donor with papillary thyroid cancer or a benign thyroid nodule (not recorded which). Some clones in this sample may be carry-over from other donors' samples. The CDR3 sequence: CASSLGQGAYEQYF. CDR3 in DNA: TGTGCCAGCAGCTTAGGCCAGGGGGCATACGAGCAGTACTTC.